Below are 24 T cell receptor beta chains sequenced from a single sample in a study of CD8 T cells in Susac syndrome. Roughly 0.45 to 1 ug RNA was reverse transcribed with random hexamers. Via MiXCR, TCRdb re-called the immunoSEQ multiplex PCR reads, giving one row per CDR3 protein. The profile shows 150,000 to 200,000 distinct CDR3 sequences, approximately 93% of them singletons. Input material: CD4+ T cells from PBMCs. These receptors all come from a human donor with multiple sclerosis.

The CDR3 protein is CASSLADRGGGTQYF. The CDR3 bases are TGTGCCAGCAGTTTAGCGGACAGGGGAGGGGGGACCCAGTACTTC. The V call is TRBV12-3 or TRBV12-4, the J call TRBJ2-5; TRBD1 aligns across 9 bases. The ends lost 0 bases at V and 7 bases at J; junction bases unmatched: 6. This CDR3 contains 15 residues.

The rearrangement links TRBV29-1 to TRBJ2-3; D perhaps matches TRBD2 (6 bases). V shed 6 bases and J shed 0 bases, with 16 bases lying between them. The CDR3 totals 15 residues. CDR1 and CDR2 (germline): SQVTM, ANQGSEA. CDR3 bases: TGCAGCGTCTCTCGAGGGAGCGGGAGCACAGATACGCAGTATTTT. Translating gives CSVSRGSGSTDTQYF.

The chain employs TRBV5-1 and TRBJ2-1; TRBD2 aligns across 8 bases. The germline gives CDR1 SGHRS, CDR2 YFSETQ. Losses at the gene ends were 1 base for V and 6 bases for J; bases not matched to a gene: 6. The CDR3 is 15 residues long. The CDR3 is CASSLTSGYTNEQFF. Here the CDR3 DNA reads TGCGCCAGCAGCTTGACTAGCGGATACACCAATGAGCAGTTCTTC.

The chain uses TRBV29-1 and TRBJ2-3, with 8 bases lining up with TRBD1. The V gene end was trimmed by 7 bases and the J gene end by 3 bases; junction bases not matched to a gene: 3. The CDR3 sequence is 12 residues long. Looked up from germline, CDR1 is SQVTM and CDR2 is ANQGSEA. As DNA, the CDR3 is TGCAGCGCGGACAGGGTTACAGATACGCAGTATTTT. This gives the protein CSADRVTDTQYF.

This chain connects TRBV4-1 to TRBJ2-6, with 7 nucleotides matching TRBD1. The CDR3 length is 18 residues. Germline assignment: CDR1 MGHRA and CDR2 YSYEKL. The ends lost 5 bases at V and 0 bases at J; junction bases unmatched: 10. The CDR3 is CASSSRDSAFSGANVLTF. DNA for the CDR3: TGCGCCAGCAGCTCTCGGGACAGCGCATTCTCTGGGGCCAACGTCCTGACTTTC.

The chain uses TRBV4-2 and TRBJ1-5, with 7 bases matching TRBD1. The CDR3 consists of 15 residues. V shed 2 bases and J 6 bases; nucleotides not matched to a gene: 7. Per the germline V gene, CDR1 is LGHNA and CDR2 is YNFKEQ. The CDR3 protein is CASSQTDRVSQPQHF. CDR3 nucleotides: TGTGCCAGCAGCCAAACTGACAGGGTCAGTCAGCCCCAGCATTTT.

The chain has TRBV30 and TRBJ2-7, with TRBD1 matching over 7 bases. V dropped 5 bases and J dropped 6; count of bases not matched to a gene: 4. From germline, CDR1 is GTSNPN and CDR2 SVGIG (reference sequence). The CDR3 runs 11 residues. CDR3 loop: CAWGGQAEQYF. The CDR3 nucleotides are TGTGCCTGGGGAGGACAGGCCGAGCAGTACTTC.

The gene calls are TRBV7-8 and TRBJ1-5, with D hard to call. V was cut by 11 bases and J by 3 bases, with 8 bases left in between. Germline CDR1 is SGHVS and CDR2 is FQNEAQ. This CDR3 has 11 amino acids. The CDR3 region has the DNA TGTGCCGCCGGGTACAATCAGCCCCAGCATTTT. Amino acids: CAAGYNQPQHF.

This clonotype was seen only a few times. The chain couples TRBV12-3 or TRBV12-4 to TRBJ1-2, with a weak D call TRBD1 (5 bases). The CDR3 totals 13 residues. Trimming cost V 6 bases and J 3 bases, with 11 bases left between them. The CDR3 is CASSLRQYYGYTF. The CDR3 nucleotides are TGTGCCAGCAGCCTCAGACAGTACTATGGCTACACCTTC.

This chain uses TRBV25-1 with TRBJ2-1; D is undetermined. Germline CDR1 and CDR2: MGHDK and SYGVNS. CDR3 length equals 18 residues. V lost 1 base and J 5 bases, leaving 21 bases between the germline ends. The CDR3 reads CASSELVSWARRNNEQFF. The CDR3 DNA follows: TGTGCCAGCAGTGAATTGGTCTCGTGGGCTCGCAGGAACAATGAGCAGTTCTTC.

V usage is TRBV7-9 and J usage is TRBJ2-5, with TRBD2 identical over 8 bases. The ends lost 5 bases at V and 1 base at J; junction bases unmatched: 3. Germline CDR1 and CDR2: SEHNR and FQNEAQ (reference sequence). The length of the CDR3 is 14 residues. The CDR3 protein is CASSTSGSQETQYF. The CDR3 region has the DNA TGTGCCAGCAGCACCAGCGGGAGCCAAGAGACCCAGTACTTC.

V gene TRBV29-1 combines with J gene TRBJ2-3; TRBD2 might be the D (5 bases). This CDR3 region has 14 residues. Germline V gives CDR1 SQVTM, CDR2 ANQGSEA. Between the trimmed V and J ends, which lost 2 bases and 6 bases, there was a span of 15 bases. The CDR3 sequence: CSVENLEGVDTQYF. For the CDR3, the DNA is TGCAGCGTTGAAAATCTCGAGGGAGTTGATACGCAGTATTTT.

The J gene is TRBJ1-2, the V gene TRBV12-3 or TRBV12-4; D not certain. Trimming cost V 6 bases and J 6 bases, with 20 bases left between them. The CDR3 spans 15 residues. The CDR3 loop reads CASSLNPPRLNGYTF. The CDR3 DNA is TGTGCCAGCAGCCTAAACCCCCCCAGGTTGAATGGCTACACCTTC.

J is TRBJ2-5 and V is TRBV5-1, with 7 bases matching TRBD2. Unmatched junction bases numbered 11, after V lost 4 bases and J lost 2 bases. Germline V gives CDR1 SGHRS, CDR2 YFSETQ. CDR3 length: 16 residues. The CDR3, as DNA: TGCGCCAGCAGCCCCTCCTTACTAGCGTCACAAGAGACCCAGTACTTC. Translation gives CASSPSLLASQETQYF.

The chain couples TRBV27 to TRBJ2-2; TRBD2 matches at 11 bases. Losses at the gene ends were 3 bases for V and 7 bases for J; bases not matched to a gene: 7. In germline, CDR1 is MNHEY, CDR2 SMNVEV (reference sequence). The CDR3 has 16 residues. CDR3 amino acids: CASSFPTSGSGGELFF. The DNA of the CDR3 is TGTGCCAGCAGTTTCCCCACTAGCGGGAGCGGCGGGGAGCTGTTTTTT.

The chain joins TRBV20-1 to TRBJ2-1, with unresolved D. CDR1 and CDR2 from the germline V gene are DFQATT and SNEGSKA (reference sequence). The CDR3 sequence is 15 residues long. The V end was cut by 1 base, the J end by 2 bases, with 12 bases between. CDR3 region: CSARASSGAYNEQFF. In DNA form, the CDR3 reads TGCAGTGCTAGAGCGTCGAGTGGAGCCTACAATGAGCAGTTCTTC.

This clonotype was recorded only once. The V and J genes are TRBV15 and TRBJ2-1, with 8 bases matching TRBD2. V was clipped by 1 base and J by 8 bases; unmatched bases: 13. CDR3 length equals 17 residues. Germline loops: CDR1 LNHNV, CDR2 YYDKDF (reference sequence). The DNA of the CDR3 is TGTGCCACCAGCAGAGGTGGATACAGCGGGAGTGTCGATGAGCAGTTCTTC. It is translated as CATSRGGYSGSVDEQFF. The variable domain in full, completed from reference TRBV15 and TRBJ2-1, reads DAMVIQNPRYQVTQFGKPVTLSCSQTLNHNVMYWYQQKSSQAPKLLFHYYDKDFNNEADTPDNFQSRRPNTSFCFLDIRSPGLGDTAMYLCATSRGGYSGSVDEQFFGPGTRLTVL.

J is TRBJ1-3 and V is TRBV15; 9 positions agree with TRBD1. Trimming at V came to 6 bases and at J to 0 bases, leaving 6 bases not matched to a gene. Germline CDR1 is LNHNV and CDR2 is YYDKDF (reference sequence). The CDR3 is 16 residues long. The CDR3, as DNA: TGTGCCACCAGGGACAGGGGTCTCTACTCTGGAAACACCATATATTTT. Translation gives CATRDRGLYSGNTIYF.

This clonotype has only one observation. The V call is TRBV4-2, the J call TRBJ1-5; D may be TRBD1 (5 bases). V lost 2 bases and J 5 bases, leaving 13 bases between the germline ends. CDR1 and CDR2 (germline): LGHNA, YNFKEQ. The CDR3 runs to 15 residues. The DNA for the CDR3 is TGTGCCAGCAGCCAAACCCGGGACCGATATCAGCCCCAGCATTTT. Protein product: CASSQTRDRYQPQHF.

The chain couples TRBV6-6 to TRBJ1-5; D is unresolved. This CDR3 region has 14 residues. The V end lost 11 bases, the J end lost 1 base, and 15 bases lay between the germline ends. The germline V gene encodes CDR1 MNHNY and CDR2 SVGAGI (reference sequence). The CDR3 DNA reads TGTGCCGCGCGGAAGGAAGCAAGCAATCAGCCCCAGCATTTT. This sequence encodes CAARKEASNQPQHF.

The V and J genes are TRBV7-2 and TRBJ1-1, with 7 bases matching TRBD1. This CDR3 comprises 14 residues. The germline V gene encodes CDR1 SGHTA and CDR2 FQGNSA. V lost 2 bases and J lost 5; bases outside the gene matches: 5. This chain's CDR3 is CASSLYRGGTEAFF. As DNA, the CDR3 is TGTGCCAGCAGCTTATACAGGGGCGGGACTGAAGCTTTCTTT.

V usage is TRBV7-6 and J usage is TRBJ1-5; TRBD1 might be the D (6 bases). V dropped 1 base and J dropped 5 bases, with 15 bases sitting between them. The CDR3 has 16 amino acids. Germline lookup yields CDR1 SGHVS and CDR2 FNYEAQ. In nucleotides, the CDR3 is TGTGCCAGCAGCTTAGTGGGGGGGCAGAGGGATCAGCCCCAGCATTTT. Translation: CASSLVGGQRDQPQHF. Using reference TRBV7-6 and TRBJ1-5 for the parts outside the CDR3, the full variable domain is GAGVSQSPRYKVTKRGQDVALRCDPISGHVSLYWYRQALGQGPEFLTYFNYEAQQDKSGLPNDRFSAERPEGSISTLTIQRTEQRDSAMYRCASSLVGGQRDQPQHFGDGTRLSIL.

This chain joins TRBV6-6 and TRBJ1-1, with a possible D match to TRBD1 (6 bases). V dropped 6 bases and J dropped 2 bases, with 13 bases sitting between them. The CDR3 covers 14 residues. Germline CDR1 is MNHNY and CDR2 is SVGAGI (reference sequence). The CDR3 nucleotides are TGTGCCAGCAGCGGCGGGGGCGAAAACACTGAAGCTTTCTTT. Amino acid sequence: CASSGGGENTEAFF.

This clonotype occurred once. The genes are TRBV7-3 and TRBJ2-1; no clear D. The CDR3 spans 14 residues. Trimming took off 1 base at V and 5 bases at J, with 9 bases between the two ends. Germline V CDR1 and CDR2: SGHTA, FQGTGA. The CDR3 loop reads CASSLMSRDNEQFF. The CDR3 coding sequence is TGTGCCAGCAGCTTAATGTCCAGAGACAATGAGCAGTTCTTC.